This T cell receptor beta chain was retrieved from a study of T cell responses to AZD1222 COVID-19 vaccine. Study details: Analyses pooled second doses at about 4 or about 12 weeks. Study-level findings and limits: Distributed over spike, vaccine-associated CD4 TCRs predominated at 160-218 and 743-854. Scientists sampled the repertoires only once the peak T cell response had passed.

There are 13 residues in the CDR3. The ends were cut back, 4 bases at V and 3 bases at J, with 9 bases in the middle. CDR1 and CDR2 (germline): SNHLY, FYNNEI. Clones were read by immunoSEQ multiplex PCR, and TCRdb kept only the in-frame ones, dropping some. The sample consists of tens of thousands of clones, roughly 87% of them appearing once. Concerning this clone: What it recognizes is unknown.

Specimen: peripheral blood, collected on day 0 of AZD1222 vaccination. V gene TRBV2 combines with J gene TRBJ2-5; D possibly corresponds to TRBD2 (6 bases). The clonotype comes from an adult in good health. DNA of the CDR3: TGTGCCAGCAGTGGGTGGACTAAAGAGACCCAGTACTTC. Residues: CASSGWTKETQYF.